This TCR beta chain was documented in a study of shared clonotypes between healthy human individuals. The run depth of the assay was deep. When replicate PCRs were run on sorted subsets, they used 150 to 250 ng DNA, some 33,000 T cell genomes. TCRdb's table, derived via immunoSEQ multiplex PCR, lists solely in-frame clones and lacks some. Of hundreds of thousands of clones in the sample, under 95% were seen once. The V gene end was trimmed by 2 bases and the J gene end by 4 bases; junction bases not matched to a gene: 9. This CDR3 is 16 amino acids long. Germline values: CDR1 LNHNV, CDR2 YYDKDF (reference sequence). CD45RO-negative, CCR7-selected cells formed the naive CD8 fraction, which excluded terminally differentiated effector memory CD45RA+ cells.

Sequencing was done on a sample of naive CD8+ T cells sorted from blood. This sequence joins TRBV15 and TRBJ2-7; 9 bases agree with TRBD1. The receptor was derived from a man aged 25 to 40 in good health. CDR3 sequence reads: CATSRFRTGDQYEQYF. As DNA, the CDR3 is TGTGCCACCAGCAGATTTCGGACAGGGGACCAATACGAGCAGTACTTC.